Listed here are 8 T cell receptor beta chains from one sample, sequenced in a study of cytomegalovirus exposure and HLA in healthy donors. A multiplex PCR was run with 60 Vbeta primers and 13 Jbeta primers. Produced via immunoSEQ multiplex PCR; TCRdb's table is partial and in-frame only. This table holds around 180,000 clones, about 80% found once. Input material: PBMCs. These receptors were collected from a middle-aged woman in good health and CMV-seronegative.

CDR3 in amino acids: CASSAGTSGRDQETQYF. The CDR3 nucleotides are TGTGCCAGCAGCGCAGGGACTAGCGGGAGGGACCAAGAGACCCAGTACTTC. The V gene is TRBV7-2, the J gene TRBJ2-5; TRBD2 agrees at 16 bases. Germline V CDR1 and CDR2: SGHTA, FQGNSA. The CDR3 has 17 amino acids. Trimming removed 5 bases from V and 0 bases from J; junction bases left unmatched: 3.

V gene TRBV7-2 combines with J gene TRBJ2-7, with D perhaps matching TRBD2 (7 bases). V was cut by 3 bases and J by 2 bases, with 17 bases left in between. The germline V gene has CDR1 SGHTA and CDR2 FQGNSA. The CDR3 is 16 residues long. Written as DNA, the CDR3 is TGTGCCAGCAGCTTTACGGGGGGCAGCGGTACCTACGAGCAGTACTTC. Translating it yields CASSFTGGSGTYEQYF. The full variable domain, in which reference TRBV7-2 and TRBJ2-7 provide the parts outside the CDR3, is GAGVSQSPSNKVTEKGKDVELRCDPISGHTALYWYRQSLGQGLEFLIYFQGNSAPDKSGLPSDRFSAERTGGSVSTLTIQRTQQEDSAVYLCASSFTGGSGTYEQYFGPGTRLTVT.

The rearrangement links TRBV19 to TRBJ1-5, with TRBD1 matching over 8 bases. In germline, CDR1 is LNHDA, CDR2 SQIVND (reference sequence). This CDR3 is built from 16 residues. V lost 5 bases and J lost 3; bases outside the gene matches: 9. The CDR3 sequence is CASSFFGTGNNQPQHF. The CDR3 DNA follows: TGTGCCAGTAGTTTCTTTGGGACAGGAAACAATCAGCCCCAGCATTTT.

This sequence joins TRBV14 and TRBJ2-5; no definite D call. V lost 4 bases to trimming and J lost 1 base, with 10 bases between them. CDR3 length: 14 residues. The germline V gene encodes CDR1 SGHDN and CDR2 FVKESK. The CDR3 is CASSPTLGQETQYF. CDR3 DNA sequence: TGTGCCAGCAGCCCCACCCTCGGCCAAGAGACCCAGTACTTC.

V usage is TRBV11-3 and J usage is TRBJ1-2; 7 bases map to TRBD1. Germline V gene sequence: CDR1 SGHNT, CDR2 YENEEA. The CDR3 length is 16 residues. With V trimmed by 4 bases and J by 0 bases, 8 bases remained unmatched. The CDR3 DNA reads TGTGCCAGCAGCTCCGGGACAGAGACTACTAACTATGGCTACACCTTC. Amino acid sequence: CASSSGTETTNYGYTF.

The chain is built from TRBV11-3 and TRBJ2-2, with a weak D call TRBD1 (5 bases). This CDR3 region has 17 residues. V lost 6 bases and J 2 bases, leaving 19 bases between the germline ends. Germline CDR1 and CDR2: SGHNT and YENEEA. The CDR3, as DNA: TGTGCCAGCAGACGGGCAGCTTGGGGCTTCAACACCGGGGAGCTGTTTTTT. Residues: CASRRAAWGFNTGELFF.

The CDR3 protein is CASTTPRGGGELFF. The CDR3 nucleotides are TGTGCCAGCACCACCCCCCGGGGGGGCGGGGAGCTGTTTTTT. This chain uses TRBV6-5 with TRBJ2-2, with 8 positions matching TRBD2. V gave up 7 bases and J gave up 7 bases; unmatched junction bases: 8. Per the germline V gene, CDR1 is MNHEY and CDR2 is SVGAGI. There are 14 residues in the CDR3.

The chain recombines TRBV6-6 with TRBJ1-3; a possible D gene is TRBD1 (6 bases). Germline CDR1 and CDR2: MNHNY and SVGAGI (reference sequence). Trimming took 7 bases from V and 7 from J, leaving 17 bases between them. The CDR3 sequence is 14 residues long. The CDR3 is CASTGGGDINTIYF. DNA of the CDR3: TGTGCCAGCACCGGGGGGGGCGATATCAACACCATATATTTT.